A selection of T cell receptor beta chains follows, all from one sample in a study of vaccination effects on CD4 cells after COVID-19. Clones were read by immunoSEQ multiplex PCR, and TCRdb kept only the in-frame ones, dropping some. The sample includes fewer than 70,000 clones, 80% seen only once; the top ten take 9% to 15%. Their specific antigens are unknown. The sample consisted of CD4+ T cells from PBMCs cultured with SARS-CoV-2 spike peptides, taken before COVID-19 vaccination. The receptors originated from a human donor who received a COVID-19 vaccine. CDR3s include the opening cysteine and the closing phenylalanine or tryptophan. The order of the fields is V gene, J gene, clone size, D gene, CDR3 protein, CDR3 DNA. The D gene is left open where the match is weak. Expanded clones get a size class; other rows say once, few or many, or leave the size out.

TRBV7-9	TRBJ1-4	-	-	CASSGQGEKLFF	TGTGCCAGCAGCGGGCAGGGGGAAAAACTGTTTTTT
TRBV19	TRBJ2-3	-	-	CASSNGGPSTDTQYF	TGTGCCAGTAGTAATGGGGGCCCGAGCACAGATACGCAGTATTTT
TRBV18	TRBJ1-6	-	TRBD1	CASSPMTGVRSPLHF	TGTGCCAGCTCACCAATGACAGGGGTTAGGTCACCCCTCCACTTT
TRBV2	TRBJ1-4	-	-	CASIGAVYEKLFF	TGTGCCAGCATTGGGGCCGTTTATGAAAAACTGTTTTTT
TRBV9	TRBJ2-3	-	TRBD2	CASSVEPRGRAGGTDTQYF	TGTGCCAGCAGCGTAGAGCCGCGCGGCCGGGCGGGGGGGACAGATACGCAGTATTTT
TRBV6-5	TRBJ1-5	-	TRBD1	CASSYQTGVQPQHF	TGTGCCAGCAGTTACCAGACAGGGGTTCAGCCCCAGCATTTT
TRBV7-9	TRBJ2-3	once	-	CASRGLRGTDTQYF	TGTGCCAGCAGGGGGCTAAGGGGCACAGATACGCAGTATTTT
TRBV11-2	TRBJ2-2	few	-	CASSYPTVVDGELFF	TGTGCCAGCAGCTACCCGACAGTGGTTGACGGGGAGCTGTTTTTT
TRBV30	TRBJ1-5	-	-	CAWSGRGQPQHF	TGTGCCTGGAGTGGCCGGGGCCAGCCCCAGCATTTT
TRBV19	TRBJ1-3	-	-	CASSTSDVLSGNTIYF	TGTGCCAGTAGTACCAGCGACGTCCTCTCTGGAAACACCATATATTTT
TRBV5-1	TRBJ1-1	-	TRBD1	CASSLTGARTEAFF	TGCGCCAGCAGCTTAACAGGGGCGCGGACTGAAGCTTTCTTT